These 21 T cell receptor beta chains came from one sample sequenced in a study of T cell changes during pregnancy in multiple sclerosis. Clones were read by immunoSEQ multiplex PCR, and TCRdb kept only the in-frame ones, dropping some. The sample has some 80,000 clones, 89% seen once. This specimen was peripheral blood, taken in the first trimester of pregnancy. All receptors come from a female donor in good health, enrolled as a control in a pregnancy study.

The genes are TRBV6-1 and TRBJ2-5, with 9 nucleotides matching TRBD1. Germline CDR1 reads MNHNS; CDR2 reads SASEGT. V gave up 6 bases and J gave up 5 bases; unmatched junction bases: 7. The CDR3 spans 14 residues. The CDR3 loop reads CASRSTGGPETQYF. The CDR3 DNA sequence: TGTGCCAGCAGGTCCACAGGGGGCCCGGAGACCCAGTACTTC.

The CDR3 nucleotides read TGTGCCAGTACCCCCAGTGTCTCTCGGGCCTACGAGCAGTACTTC. Amino acid sequence: CASTPSVSRAYEQYF. The chain combines TRBV19 with TRBJ2-7; D ambiguous. CDR3 length: 15 amino acids. The V and J ends lost 7 bases and 2 bases respectively, with 18 bases between them. In germline, CDR1 is LNHDA, CDR2 SQIVND (reference sequence).

The rearrangement uses TRBV5-1 and TRBJ1-3; a weak D match, TRBD1 (6 bases). V shed 4 bases and J shed 4 bases, with 15 bases lying between them. Germline CDR1 is SGHRS and CDR2 is YFSETQ. The CDR3 length is 15 residues. The CDR3 coding sequence is TGCGCCAGCAGCCCGGGAGGGGGTCCCGGAAACACCATATATTTT. It yields the protein CASSPGGGPGNTIYF.

The DNA of the CDR3 is TGTGCCAGCAGCTTAGTGGGTGTGGCTAGCAGCTACAATGAGCAGTTCTTC. Encoded protein: CASSLVGVASSYNEQFF. The chain links TRBV7-2 to TRBJ2-1; TRBD2 might be the D (5 bases). With 1 base removed from V and 3 bases from J, the gap between germline ends came to 16 bases. This CDR3 is built from 17 residues. Germline values: CDR1 SGHTA, CDR2 FQGNSA.

The chain recombines TRBV2 with TRBJ1-6; no clear D. Trimming took off 4 bases at V and 13 bases at J, with 17 bases between the two ends. The CDR3 is 14 residues long. In germline, CDR1 is SNHLY, CDR2 FYNNEI. CDR3 DNA: TGTGCCAGCAGTGCGGAACAGCCCAGTTTCCCCCTCCACTTT. Residues: CASSAEQPSFPLHF.

This clone was detected once. J is TRBJ2-7 and V is TRBV27; 9 positions match TRBD1. Germline loops: CDR1 MNHEY, CDR2 SMNVEV (reference sequence). V trimming: 6 bases; J trimming: 4 bases; junction bases outside the gene matches: 7. CDR3 length equals 14 residues. CDR3 residues: CASSSVGTGYEQYF. Here the CDR3 DNA reads TGTGCCAGCAGCTCCGTCGGGACAGGGTACGAGCAGTACTTC.

This clone occurred a few times. V usage is TRBV9 and J usage is TRBJ2-7, with 10 bases that match TRBD2. V was pared by 7 bases and J by 6 bases, with 10 bases of the junction left unmatched. Germline assignment: CDR1 SGDLS and CDR2 YYNGEE. The CDR3 is 14 residues long. The CDR3: CASEPSASGSEQYF. CDR3 nucleotide sequence: TGTGCCAGCGAACCGTCAGCTAGCGGGAGCGAGCAGTACTTC. The whole variable domain, remainder taken from reference TRBV9 and TRBJ2-7, is DSGVTQTPKHLITATGQRVTLRCSPRSGDLSVYWYQQSLDQGLQFLIQYYNGEERAKGNILERFSAQQFPDLHSELNLSSLELGDSALYFCASEPSASGSEQYFGPGTRLTVT.

For the CDR3, the DNA is TGTGCCAGCAGCGTAGGATCGGGGGTTGGGGCTTTCTTT. The encoded protein is CASSVGSGVGAFF. The chain uses TRBV9 and TRBJ1-1; perhaps TRBD1 as D (5 bases). V was trimmed by 0 bases and J by 11 bases, leaving 14 bases between them. CDR1 is SGDLS, CDR2 YYNGEE, per germline. The CDR3 contains 13 residues.

The chain is built from TRBV5-1 and TRBJ2-5; D may be TRBD2 (6 bases). CDR1 SGHRS and CDR2 YFSETQ come from the germline V gene. The V end was cut by 7 bases, the J end by 4 bases, with 23 bases between. The CDR3 contains 16 residues. The CDR3 spells CASAGGQALEGETQYF. The CDR3 nucleotides read TGCGCCAGCGCCGGGGGTCAGGCCTTGGAGGGAGAGACCCAGTACTTC. The full variable domain, with the rest looked up from reference TRBV5-1 and TRBJ2-5, is KAGVTQTPRYLIKTRGQQVTLSCSPISGHRSVSWYQQTPGQGLQFLFEYFSETQRNKGNFPGRFSGRQFSNSRSEMNVSTLELGDSALYLCASAGGQALEGETQYFGPGTRLLVL.

The chain couples TRBV18 to TRBJ1-6; 11 nucleotides line up with TRBD1. The CDR3 sequence is 15 residues long. CDR1 and CDR2 from the germline V gene are KGHSH and LQKENI. V shed 3 bases, J shed 7 bases, and the junction held 2 bases outside the gene matches. In DNA, the CDR3 is TGTGCCAGCTCACCCGGGACAGGGGGAAATTCACCCCTCCACTTT. This translates into CASSPGTGGNSPLHF.

The gene calls are TRBV6-5 and TRBJ2-1, with 10 bases fitting TRBD2. Germline-derived CDR1 and CDR2 are MNHEY and SVGAGI. The V segment lost 7 bases and the J segment 8 bases; nucleotides outside the gene matches: 5. This CDR3 spans 13 amino acids. CDR3 region: CASNQAGGDEQFF. The CDR3 DNA reads TGTGCCAGCAACCAAGCGGGAGGGGATGAGCAGTTCTTC.

This rearrangement joins TRBV7-7 to TRBJ1-5; the match to TRBD1 covers 11 bases. Looked up from germline, CDR1 is SSHAT and CDR2 is FNYEAQ (reference sequence). The CDR3 consists of 17 residues. The J segment lost 4 bases and the V segment lost 3 bases, leaving 8 bases of the junction unmatched. In DNA, the CDR3 is TGTGCCAGCAGCTTGAGGGACAGGGGGTTGGGGAATCAGCCCCAGCATTTT. Translation: CASSLRDRGLGNQPQHF.

V and J are TRBV9 and TRBJ2-2; 11 bases are a match to TRBD2. This CDR3 region has 16 residues. The germline gives CDR1 SGDLS, CDR2 YYNGEE. V shed 4 bases, J shed 7 bases, and the junction held 9 bases outside the gene matches. The CDR3 spells CASSLSGRDSGGELFF. Here the CDR3 DNA reads TGTGCCAGCAGCCTTAGCGGGAGGGACAGTGGCGGGGAGCTGTTTTTT.

The chain joins TRBV5-1 to TRBJ2-2, with 8 bases that match TRBD2. This CDR3 comprises 16 residues. With 2 bases clipped from V and 1 base from J, the junction kept 4 bases outside the gene matches. Germline-derived CDR1 and CDR2 are SGHRS and YFSETQ. CDR3 coding DNA: TGCGCCAGCAGCTTCGCACTAGCGGTGAACACCGGGGAGCTGTTTTTT. Translating gives CASSFALAVNTGELFF.

J is TRBJ2-3 and V is TRBV19; D is perhaps TRBD2 (6 bases). In germline, CDR1 is LNHDA, CDR2 SQIVND (reference sequence). V lost 6 bases to trimming and J lost 2 bases, with 12 bases between them. The CDR3 has 14 residues. The CDR3 loop is CASRNPGDTDTQYF. For the CDR3, the DNA is TGTGCCAGTAGGAACCCGGGGGACACAGATACGCAGTATTTT.

The genes are TRBV7-6 and TRBJ1-1; 7 bases align to TRBD1. Germline V gene data show CDR1 as SGHVS and CDR2 as FNYEAQ. V was pared by 5 bases and J by 0 bases, with 6 bases of the junction left unmatched. The CDR3 is made up of 15 amino acids. The CDR3 bases are TGTGCCAGCAGCCCCAGGGGGAGACTGAACACTGAAGCTTTCTTT. It is translated as CASSPRGRLNTEAFF.

The chain employs TRBV5-1 and TRBJ2-1; tentatively, D is TRBD1 (5 bases). Per germline, CDR1 SGHRS and CDR2 YFSETQ. Trimming removed 4 bases at V and 8 bases at J, with 16 bases between. CDR3 length equals 14 residues. CDR3 bases: TGCGCCAGCAGCACCTCCAGGACAACAGATGAGCAGTTCTTC. This codes for CASSTSRTTDEQFF.

V usage is TRBV15 and J usage is TRBJ1-2; D is uncertain. This CDR3 is built from 16 residues. CDR1 is LNHNV and CDR2 is YYDKDF in the germline V gene (reference sequence). Between the trimmed V and J ends, which lost 0 bases and 14 bases, there was a span of 25 bases. The CDR3 DNA reads TGTGCCACCAGCAGAGATCTCCGGAAGACACCACCTTATGAAACCTTC. This sequence encodes CATSRDLRKTPPYETF. Together with reference TRBV15 and TRBJ1-2, the CDR3 gives the full variable domain: DAMVIQNPRYQVTQFGKPVTLSCSQTLNHNVMYWYQQKSSQAPKLLFHYYDKDFNNEADTPDNFQSRRPNTSFCFLDIRSPGLGDTAMYLCATSRDLRKTPPYETFGSGTRLTVV.

This rearrangement joins TRBV5-4 to TRBJ1-4; 8 bases fit TRBD1. Trimming took 4 bases from V and 5 from J; bases not matched to a gene: 4. The CDR3 sequence is 14 residues long. Germline CDR1 is SGHNT and CDR2 is YYREEE (reference sequence). CDR3 nucleotide sequence: TGTGCCAGCAGCGTGAGGACAGGGAATGAAAAACTGTTTTTT. It is translated as CASSVRTGNEKLFF.

This clone was picked up one time. The V and J genes are TRBV5-6 and TRBJ2-7; 7 positions match TRBD2. The germline V gene encodes CDR1 SGHDT and CDR2 YYEEEE. The trim removed 4 bases at V and 5 bases at J, leaving 12 bases unmatched. The CDR3 is 15 residues long. CDR3 coding DNA: TGTGCCAGCAGCATGTGGGGGGGTGGGTCGGACGAGCAGTACTTC. As protein: CASSMWGGGSDEQYF.

The V and J genes are TRBV28 and TRBJ1-3; weak D call: TRBD1 (6 bases). The germline gives CDR1 MDHEN, CDR2 SYDVKM. V lost 6 bases and J 2 bases, leaving 14 bases between the germline ends. The length of the CDR3 is 15 residues. The CDR3 spells CASRPGDPPGNTIYF. The CDR3 nucleotides are TGTGCCAGCAGACCAGGGGATCCCCCTGGAAACACCATATATTTT.